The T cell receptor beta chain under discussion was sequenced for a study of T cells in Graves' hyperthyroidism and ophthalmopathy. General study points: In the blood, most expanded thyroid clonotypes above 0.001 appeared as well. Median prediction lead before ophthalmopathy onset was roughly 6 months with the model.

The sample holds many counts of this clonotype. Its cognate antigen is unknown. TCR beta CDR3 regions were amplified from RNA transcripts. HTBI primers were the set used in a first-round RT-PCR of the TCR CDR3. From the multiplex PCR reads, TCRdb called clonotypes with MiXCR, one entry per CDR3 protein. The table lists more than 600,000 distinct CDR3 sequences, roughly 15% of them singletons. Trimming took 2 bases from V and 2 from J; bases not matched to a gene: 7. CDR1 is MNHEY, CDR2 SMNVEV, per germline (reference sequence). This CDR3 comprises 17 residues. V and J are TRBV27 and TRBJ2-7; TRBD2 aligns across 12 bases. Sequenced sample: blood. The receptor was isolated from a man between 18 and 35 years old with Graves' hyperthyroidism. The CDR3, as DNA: TGTGCCAGCAGTTTAAGGCTAGCGGGAGGGATGACCTACGAGCAGTACTTC. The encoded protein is CASSLRLAGGMTYEQYF.